This T cell receptor (beta chain) was found in a study of blood T cell repertoires in COVID-19. Profiling relied on immunoSEQ multiplex PCR, and the TCRdb table lists in-frame clones only, not all of them. The sample carries 40,000 to 45,000 clones, 92% recorded once. Germline V lookup: CDR1 SGHRS, CDR2 YFSETQ. The V end was cut by 4 bases, the J end by 6 bases, with 13 bases between. The CDR3 covers 14 residues. The rearrangement joins TRBV5-1 to TRBJ2-2, with a possible D match to TRBD1 (6 bases). The sequenced material came from peripheral blood. The receptor's source is a man over 45 with active COVID-19. In DNA form, the CDR3 reads TGCGCCAGCAGCCCACAGGGTTTTCCCGGGGAGCTGTTTTTT. It translates to CASSPQGFPGELFF.